This T cell receptor beta chain was recovered during a study of T cell responses to AZD1222 COVID-19 vaccine. Study summary: Analysis merged second doses at about 4 or about 12 weeks. Findings and caveats of the study: Clonal diversity was possibly underestimated; the donors were predominantly white British and more often female. Sampled repertoires all dated from after the peak T cell response.

Clones were read by immunoSEQ multiplex PCR, and TCRdb kept only the in-frame ones, dropping some. The sample holds over 100,000 clones; about 94% are singletons and the top ten take 4% to 5.5%. The CDR3 is made up of 11 amino acids. Germline values: CDR1 SGHDN, CDR2 FVKESK. Trimming shortened V by 4 bases and J by 6 bases, and 4 bases separated the two germline ends. In its sample, this clone was seen once. What it binds is not known. The rearrangement uses TRBV14 and TRBJ1-5; D not resolved. The source was peripheral blood, collected on day 0 of AZD1222 vaccination. This receptor was identified in an adult in good health. This chain's CDR3 is CASSLGQPQHF. CDR3 bases: TGTGCCAGCAGCCTGGGTCAGCCCCAGCATTTT.